This TCR beta chain was identified in a study of TIL therapy for anti-PD-1-resistant metastatic lung cancer. The overall study: Median tumor PD-L1 proportion score was about 6.6%. Half of patients were current or former smokers.

This clone appeared a few times. The antigen is not known. A read error may produce the germline difference seen at one junction end. The immunoSEQ assay was v3. Sequencing used immunoSEQ multiplex PCR; TCRdb keeps in-frame clones, though not all of them. The sample contains 95,000 or so clones, around three fifths of which appear only once. Overall study findings and caveats: Patients were highly selected, enriched for treatment-naive, never-smoker and oncogene-addicted cases.

The time point here: pre-treatment sample, taken before nivolumab and TIL therapy. Most excised metastases sampled were pleural nodules or supraclavicular lymph nodes. Enrollment ran from 2017 to early 2020. There are 15 residues in the CDR3. Germline V lookup: CDR1 SGHTS, CDR2 YDEGEE. This sample comprised tumor tissue, obtained at baseline. The source of this sequence is a person aged 25 to 85 with non-small cell lung cancer. The chain has TRBV5-8 and TRBJ2-2; D uncertain. CDR3 coding DNA: TGTGCCAGCAGCTTGAGGCCCTGGAACGCCGGGGAGCTGTTTTTT. It yields the protein CASSLRPWNAGELFF. The complete variable domain, with remaining parts taken from reference TRBV5-8 and TRBJ2-2, reads EAGVTQSPTHLIKTRGQQATLRCSPISGHTSVYWYQQALGLGLQFLLWYDEGEERNRGNFPPRFSGRQFPNYSSELNVNALELEDSALYLCASSLRPWNAGELFFGEGSRLTVL.